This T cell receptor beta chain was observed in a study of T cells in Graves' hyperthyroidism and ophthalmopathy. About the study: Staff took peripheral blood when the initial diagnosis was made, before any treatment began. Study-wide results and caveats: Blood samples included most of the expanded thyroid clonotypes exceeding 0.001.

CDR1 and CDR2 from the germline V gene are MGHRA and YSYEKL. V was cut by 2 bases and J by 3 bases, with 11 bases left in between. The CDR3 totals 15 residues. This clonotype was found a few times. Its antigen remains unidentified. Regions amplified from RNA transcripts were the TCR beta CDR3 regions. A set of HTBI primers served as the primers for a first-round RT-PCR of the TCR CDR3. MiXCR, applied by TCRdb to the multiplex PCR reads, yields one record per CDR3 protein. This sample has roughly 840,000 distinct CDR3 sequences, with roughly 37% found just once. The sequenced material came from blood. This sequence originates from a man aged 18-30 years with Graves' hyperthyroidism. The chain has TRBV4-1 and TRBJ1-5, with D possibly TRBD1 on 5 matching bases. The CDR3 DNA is TGCGCCAGCAGCCAATCGGGACTGAACAATCAGCCCCAGCATTTT. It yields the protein CASSQSGLNNQPQHF.